The TCR beta chain under discussion was sequenced for a study of kidney transplant recipient with SARS-CoV-2 infection. The germline CDR1 and CDR2 sequences are KGHDR and SFDVKD. V lost 6 bases, J lost 7 bases, and 26 bases lay in between. The CDR3 loop spans 17 amino acids. Using its own MiXCR run on the reads, TCRdb lists one record per CDR3 protein. This sample carries roughly 230,000 distinct CDR3 sequences, about 28% of them seen once, and the ten largest clones take nearly 7.5%. This specimen was a blood sample, taken at baseline and between days 110 and 120 from a kidney transplant recipient. The TCR comes from a male patient aged 25-45 years who had COVID-19 and was a kidney transplant recipient. A share of the T cells may be of graft donor origin. V is TRBV24-1 and J is TRBJ1-2; D remains unclear. CDR3 loop: CATSSQDNTRKTCGYTF. The CDR3 nucleotides are TGTGCCACCAGTTCTCAGGATAATACCAGAAAGACCTGTGGCTACACCTTC.